The 23 T cell receptor beta chains given below trace back to one sample, sequenced in a study of T cell responses to AZD1222 COVID-19 vaccine. The protocol was immunoSEQ multiplex PCR, while the TCRdb copy is restricted to in-frame clones and leaves out a portion. Here the sample spans roughly 140,000 clones, roughly 92% being singletons. Source: peripheral blood, taken 28 days after the second AZD1222 dose. The source of these receptors is an adult who received the AZD1222 COVID-19 vaccine.

The gene calls are TRBV12-2 and TRBJ1-5. TRBV12-2 is given as a pseudogene. This CDR3 comprises 18 residues. The CDR3 region is CASRLEGSTGEIGQPQHF. DNA of the CDR3: TGTGCAAGTCGCTTAGAAGGGTCGACGGGGGAAATAGGACAGCCCCAGCATTTT.

The chain combines TRBV28 with TRBJ2-2; D gene ambiguous. There are 15 residues in the CDR3. CDR1 MDHEN and CDR2 SYDVKM come from the germline V gene. V was shortened by 4 bases and J by 0 bases, with 9 bases between the two germline ends. CDR3 in amino acids: CASSSYTTNTGELFF. The CDR3 nucleotides are TGTGCCAGCAGTTCGTACACCACGAACACCGGGGAGCTGTTTTTT.

V is TRBV19 and J is TRBJ1-5; D is ambiguous. With 5 bases removed from V and 0 bases from J, the gap between germline ends came to 20 bases. Germline CDR1 LNHDA, CDR2 SQIVND (reference sequence). The CDR3 extends over 18 amino acids. DNA of the CDR3: TGTGCCAGTAGTTCAACTCTAGGACGGCGAAATAGCAATCAGCCCCAGCATTTT. This encodes CASSSTLGRRNSNQPQHF.

The V call is TRBV30, the J call TRBJ2-1, with unresolved D. Deletions cut 1 base from V and 5 bases from J, with 6 bases between. There are 12 residues in the CDR3. Per germline, CDR1 GTSNPN and CDR2 SVGIG (reference sequence). The CDR3, as DNA: TGTGCCTGGAGTGGACTCGACAATGAGCAGTTCTTC. Its translation: CAWSGLDNEQFF.

J is TRBJ1-5 and V is TRBV18; D is ambiguous. This CDR3 contains 13 residues. Trimming shortened V by 3 bases and J by 5 bases, and 8 bases separated the two germline ends. Looked up from germline, CDR1 is KGHSH and CDR2 is LQKENI. The CDR3 DNA sequence: TGTGCCAGCTCACCTAATGTTGATCAGCCCCAGCATTTT. Protein sequence: CASSPNVDQPQHF.

This chain links TRBV15 with TRBJ2-2; D gene unclear. Looked up from germline, CDR1 is LNHNV and CDR2 is YYDKDF (reference sequence). The CDR3 length is 12 residues. Trimming took 0 bases from V and 8 from J, leaving 4 bases between them. CDR3 nucleotides: TGTGCCACCAGCAGAGATTTGGGGGAGCTGTTTTTT. Encoded protein: CATSRDLGELFF.

The sample holds one count of this clone. The rearrangement links TRBV9 to TRBJ2-3; 7 bases fit TRBD2. The germline V gene has CDR1 SGDLS and CDR2 YYNGEE. The V and J ends lost 6 bases and 2 bases, in that order; junction bases with no gene match: 9. This CDR3 spans 15 amino acids. CDR3 loop: CASTQSGALTDTQYF. CDR3 DNA sequence: TGTGCCAGCACACAGAGCGGGGCCCTCACAGATACGCAGTATTTT.

The CDR3 region is CASSPSHNTVNYGYTF. The CDR3 DNA reads TGTGCCAGCAGTCCTAGTCATAATACCGTTAACTATGGCTACACCTTC. V gene TRBV27 combines with J gene TRBJ1-2; D gene ambiguous. The CDR3 runs 16 residues. CDR1 and CDR2 (germline): MNHEY, SMNVEV (reference sequence). The ends were cut back, 5 bases at V and 1 base at J, with 17 bases in the middle.

This clone was picked up a small number of times. The chain carries TRBV27 and TRBJ1-6, with TRBD1 as a possible D gene (5 bases). Germline V gene data show CDR1 as MNHEY and CDR2 as SMNVEV (reference sequence). The CDR3 contains 14 residues. With 8 bases removed from V and 7 bases from J, the gap between germline ends came to 15 bases. The CDR3 DNA is TGTGCCAGCCCATGGGGCAGGAAAAATTCACCCCTCCACTTT. Amino acids: CASPWGRKNSPLHF.

The chain recombines TRBV5-4 with TRBJ2-7; the match to TRBD1 covers 8 bases. There are 13 residues in the CDR3. The germline V gene has CDR1 SGHNT and CDR2 YYREEE (reference sequence). Trimming at V came to 1 base and at J to 3 bases, leaving 0 bases not matched to a gene. CDR3 sequence (DNA): TGTGCCAGCAGCTTGACAGGGGGCTACGAGCAGTACTTC. It yields the protein CASSLTGGYEQYF. The full variable domain, completed using reference TRBV5-4 and TRBJ2-7, is ETGVTQSPTHLIKTRGQQVTLRCSSQSGHNTVSWYQQALGQGPQFIFQYYREEENGRGNFPPRFSGLQFPNYSSELNVNALELDDSALYLCASSLTGGYEQYFGPGTRLTVT.

The chain employs TRBV10-3 and TRBJ2-7, with D possibly called TRBD1 or TRBD2 (5 bases each). Trimming removed 10 bases at V and 3 bases at J, with 13 bases between. The germline CDR1 and CDR2 sequences are ENHRY and SYGVKD. The CDR3 covers 12 residues. The CDR3 DNA reads as TGTGCCACCGCCTTGGGGGACTACGAGCAGTACGTC. It is translated as CATALGDYEQYV.

The rearrangement uses TRBV6-5 and TRBJ1-2; 10 nucleotides match TRBD1. J was trimmed by 6 bases and V by 4 bases; bases with no gene match: 2. Per the germline V gene, CDR1 is MNHEY and CDR2 is SVGAGI. The CDR3 length is 13 residues. The CDR3 spells CASSLGQGNGYTF. The CDR3 DNA follows: TGTGCCAGCAGTTTGGGACAGGGGAATGGCTACACCTTC.

The chain combines TRBV6-5 with TRBJ1-5, with D hard to call. CDR3 length: 13 residues. Trimming removed 6 bases from V and 0 bases from J, with 6 bases in between. Germline CDR1 is MNHEY and CDR2 is SVGAGI. The CDR3 is CASRGDSNQPQHF. The CDR3 nucleotides are TGTGCCAGCAGGGGCGATAGCAATCAGCCCCAGCATTTT.

CDR3 region: CASSQGGTGGYGYTF. The DNA of the CDR3 is TGCGCCAGCAGCCAAGGAGGGACAGGGGGTTATGGCTACACCTTC. V usage is TRBV4-3 and J usage is TRBJ1-2; 11 bases are a match to TRBD1. The CDR3 runs 15 residues. The germline V gene has CDR1 LGHNA and CDR2 YSLEER. The junction had 3 bases not matched to a gene; V was cut back by 1 base and J by 5 bases.

In its sample, this clone was seen a few times. The gene calls are TRBV6-6 and TRBJ1-1; 7 bases align to TRBD1. The CDR3 sequence is 12 residues long. The ends lost 5 bases at V and 9 bases at J; junction bases unmatched: 6. CDR1 and CDR2 (germline): MNHNY, SVGAGI (reference sequence). DNA for the CDR3: TGTGCCAGCAGTCAGCAGGGGGTCAAAGCTTTCTTT. Its protein product is CASSQQGVKAFF.

This clone was seen more than once but under ten times. J is TRBJ1-6 and V is TRBV6-5, with D perhaps TRBD1 (5 bases). Germline CDR1 reads MNHEY; CDR2 reads SVGAGI. V was clipped by 5 bases and J by 13 bases, with 21 bases between them. This CDR3 is built from 15 residues. The chain's CDR3 is CASSRTYDLLAPLHF. CDR3 in DNA: TGTGCCAGCAGTAGGACATATGACTTATTGGCGCCCCTCCACTTT.

This clone appeared a single time. The V and J genes are TRBV20-1 and TRBJ2-7, with TRBD1 identical over 8 bases. V lost 6 bases, J lost 6 bases, and 4 bases stayed unmatched. The CDR3 sequence is 11 residues long. Germline CDR1 and CDR2: DFQATT and SNEGSKA (reference sequence). The CDR3 coding sequence is TGCAGTGCATGGACAGGGATCGAGCAGTACTTC. This codes for CSAWTGIEQYF.

The chain carries TRBV20-1 and TRBJ1-4; D call uncertain. V was cut by 3 bases and J by 6 bases, with 8 bases left in between. Germline V CDR1 and CDR2: DFQATT, SNEGSKA (reference sequence). The length of the CDR3 is 12 residues. CDR3 bases: TGCAGTGCTAGTATACGGCATGAAAAACTGTTTTTT. This codes for CSASIRHEKLFF.

CDR3 DNA sequence: TGTGCCTGGTTCAAGACCACTGAAGCTTTCTTT. Residues: CAWFKTTEAFF. The V gene is TRBV30, the J gene TRBJ1-1; D ambiguous. Per germline, CDR1 GTSNPN and CDR2 SVGIG (reference sequence). The V and J ends lost 5 bases and 4 bases respectively, with 8 bases between them. The CDR3 is made up of 11 amino acids.

The CDR3 DNA follows: TGTGCCAGCAGCAAGAGGGGGGGGCGAGGCTACACCTTC. This encodes CASSKRGGRGYTF. This chain links TRBV21-1 with TRBJ1-2. TRBV21-1 is labeled a pseudogene. The CDR3 is 13 residues long.

The rearrangement joins TRBV4-3 to TRBJ2-3; tentatively, D is TRBD1 or TRBD2 (5 bases each). CDR3 length: 16 amino acids. Germline V gives CDR1 LGHNA, CDR2 YSLEER. Trimming took 0 bases from V and 0 from J, leaving 10 bases between them. DNA for the CDR3: TGCGCCAGCAGCCAAGAGAGGGGAATTAGCACAGATACGCAGTATTTT. Translated, it gives CASSQERGISTDTQYF.

The rearrangement joins TRBV14 to TRBJ2-1; D gene ambiguous. V lost 4 bases and J lost 12, with 16 bases in between. Germline lookup yields CDR1 SGHDN and CDR2 FVKESK. This CDR3 is built from 13 residues. The CDR3: CASSLAGMGWQFF. In DNA, the CDR3 is TGTGCCAGCAGCCTCGCCGGTATGGGTTGGCAGTTCTTC.

This clone was recorded a few times. The V call is TRBV7-9, the J call TRBJ2-1; 13 bases align to TRBD2. This CDR3 contains 17 residues. Germline V gene data show CDR1 as SEHNR and CDR2 as FQNEAQ (reference sequence). With V trimmed by 5 bases and J by 6 bases, 10 bases remained unmatched. CDR3 sequence: CASSRLKGLAGVNEQFF. CDR3 coding DNA: TGTGCCAGCAGCCGATTAAAAGGACTAGCGGGGGTCAATGAGCAGTTCTTC.